The following is a TCR beta chain sequence with its context. This PCR relied on a set of 60 Vbeta primers and 13 Jbeta primers. The method was immunoSEQ multiplex PCR; TCRdb's version includes in-frame clones alone and lacks a portion of them. Among approximately 190,000 clones, approximately 87% were seen once, and the ten largest hold 1.3%. The sample comes from a study of cytomegalovirus exposure and HLA in healthy donors. Germline values: CDR1 SNHLY, CDR2 FYNNEI. The J segment lost 2 bases and the V segment lost 4 bases, leaving 2 bases of the junction unmatched. This CDR3 comprises 14 residues. The clonotype was recovered from a man aged 30 to 45 in good health and CMV-seronegative. This chain uses TRBV2 with TRBJ2-7, with TRBD1 matching 10 bases. The sequenced material came from PBMCs. The DNA for the CDR3 is TGTGCCAGCAGTGCCGGGACAGGGGCCTACGAGCAGTACTTC. Amino acids: CASSAGTGAYEQYF.